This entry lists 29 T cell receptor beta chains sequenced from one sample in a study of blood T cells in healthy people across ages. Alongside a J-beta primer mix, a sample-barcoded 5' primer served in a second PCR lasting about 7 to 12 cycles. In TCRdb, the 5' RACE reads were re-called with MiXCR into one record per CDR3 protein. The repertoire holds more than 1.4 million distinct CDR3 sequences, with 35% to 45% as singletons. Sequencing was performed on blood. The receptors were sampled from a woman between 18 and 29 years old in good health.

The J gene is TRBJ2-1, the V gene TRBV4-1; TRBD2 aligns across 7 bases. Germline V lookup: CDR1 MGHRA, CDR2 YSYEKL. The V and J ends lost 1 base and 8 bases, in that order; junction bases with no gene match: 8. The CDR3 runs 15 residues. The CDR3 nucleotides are TGCGCCAGCAGCCAAGTGGGCGGGAGTCGAGATGAGCAGTTCTTC. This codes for CASSQVGGSRDEQFF.

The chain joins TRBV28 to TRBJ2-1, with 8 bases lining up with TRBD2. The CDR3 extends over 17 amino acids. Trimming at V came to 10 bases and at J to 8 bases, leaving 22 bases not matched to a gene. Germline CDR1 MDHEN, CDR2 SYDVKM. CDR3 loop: CATAGGVGGGTWDEQFF. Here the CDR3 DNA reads TGTGCCACCGCGGGGGGCGTTGGCGGGGGGACCTGGGATGAGCAGTTCTTC.

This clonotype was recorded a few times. CDR3: CASSGREGQGSYNEQFF. The CDR3 DNA reads TGTGCCAGCAGCGGGAGAGAGGGACAGGGCTCCTACAATGAGCAGTTCTTC. This chain connects TRBV9 to TRBJ2-1, with 9 bases identical to TRBD1. The CDR3 totals 17 residues. Losses at the gene ends were 3 bases for V and 0 bases for J; bases not matched to a gene: 7. Germline CDR1 and CDR2: SGDLS and YYNGEE.

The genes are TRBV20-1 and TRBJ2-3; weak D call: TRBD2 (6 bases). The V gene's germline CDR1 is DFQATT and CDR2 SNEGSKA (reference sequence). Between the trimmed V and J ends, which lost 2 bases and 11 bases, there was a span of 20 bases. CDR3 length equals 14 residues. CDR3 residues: CSARSLREEVGQYF. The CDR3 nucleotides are TGCAGTGCTAGATCGCTAAGGGAGGAAGTAGGGCAGTATTTT.

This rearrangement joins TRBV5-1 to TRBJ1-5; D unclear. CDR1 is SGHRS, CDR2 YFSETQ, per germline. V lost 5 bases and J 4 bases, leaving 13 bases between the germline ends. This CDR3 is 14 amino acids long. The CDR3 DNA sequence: TGCGCCAGCAGGGAGGATACGGCAAATCAGCCCCAGCATTTT. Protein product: CASREDTANQPQHF.

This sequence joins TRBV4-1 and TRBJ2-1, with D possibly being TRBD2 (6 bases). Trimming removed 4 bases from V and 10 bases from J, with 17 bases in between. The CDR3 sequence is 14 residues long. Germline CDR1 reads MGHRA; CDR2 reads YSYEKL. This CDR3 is CASSPSAGGGEQFF. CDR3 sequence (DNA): TGCGCCAGCAGCCCCTCCGCGGGTGGAGGGGAGCAGTTCTTC.

The CDR3 loop is CAWSAGTGGETQYF. The CDR3 nucleotides are TGTGCCTGGAGTGCTGGGACAGGGGGAGAGACCCAGTACTTC. This rearrangement joins TRBV30 to TRBJ2-5, with 11 bases lining up with TRBD1. The V gene's germline CDR1 is GTSNPN and CDR2 SVGIG (reference sequence). The ends lost 1 base at V and 4 bases at J; junction bases unmatched: 2. The CDR3 length is 14 residues.

The CDR3 sequence: CASSLALRDNAEAFF. For the CDR3, the DNA is TGTGCCAGCAGCTTAGCGCTTCGGGACAACGCTGAAGCTTTCTTT. The chain couples TRBV7-8 to TRBJ1-1, with D perhaps TRBD1 (6 bases). The CDR3 is 15 residues long. Trimming left V 0 bases short and J 6 bases short, with 14 bases between. Germline V gene lookup returns CDR1 SGHVS and CDR2 FQNEAQ.

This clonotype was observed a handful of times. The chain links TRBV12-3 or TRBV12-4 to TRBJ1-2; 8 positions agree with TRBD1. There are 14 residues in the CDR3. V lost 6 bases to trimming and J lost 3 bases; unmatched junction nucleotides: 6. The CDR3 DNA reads TGTGCCAGCAGGCGCAGGGGGCTTGACTATGGCTACACCTTC. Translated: CASRRRGLDYGYTF.

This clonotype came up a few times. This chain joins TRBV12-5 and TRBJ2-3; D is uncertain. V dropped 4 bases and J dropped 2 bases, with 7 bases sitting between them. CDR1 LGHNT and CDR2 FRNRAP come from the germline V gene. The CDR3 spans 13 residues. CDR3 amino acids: CASGYRFTDTQYF. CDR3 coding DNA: TGTGCTAGTGGTTACCGATTCACAGATACGCAGTATTTT.

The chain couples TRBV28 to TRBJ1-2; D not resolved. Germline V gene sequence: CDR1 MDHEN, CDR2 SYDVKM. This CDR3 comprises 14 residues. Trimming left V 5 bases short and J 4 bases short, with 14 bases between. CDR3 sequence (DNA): TGTGCCAGCAGTCCGAAGGGTTCGGTCTATGGCTACACCTTC. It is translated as CASSPKGSVYGYTF.

CDR3 nucleotide sequence: TGTGCCAGCAGCGTAGGGGTAAATCAGCCCCAGCATTTT. Its translation: CASSVGVNQPQHF. The rearrangement uses TRBV9 and TRBJ1-5; D unresolved. Trimming removed 0 bases from V and 4 bases from J, with 5 bases in between. From germline, CDR1 is SGDLS and CDR2 YYNGEE. The length of the CDR3 is 13 residues.

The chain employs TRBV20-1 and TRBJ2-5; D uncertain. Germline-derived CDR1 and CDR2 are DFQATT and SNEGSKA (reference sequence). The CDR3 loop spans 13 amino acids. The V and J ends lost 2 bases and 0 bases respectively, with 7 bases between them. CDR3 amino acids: CSARTSYQETQYF. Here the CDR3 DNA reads TGCAGTGCTAGAACCAGTTACCAAGAGACCCAGTACTTC.

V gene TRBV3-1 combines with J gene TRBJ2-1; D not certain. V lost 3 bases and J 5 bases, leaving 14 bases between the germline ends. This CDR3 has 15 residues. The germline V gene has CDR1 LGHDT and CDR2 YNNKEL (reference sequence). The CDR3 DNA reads TGTGCCAGCAGCCACAAAGGGTTAAAGGACAATGAGCAGTTCTTC. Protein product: CASSHKGLKDNEQFF.

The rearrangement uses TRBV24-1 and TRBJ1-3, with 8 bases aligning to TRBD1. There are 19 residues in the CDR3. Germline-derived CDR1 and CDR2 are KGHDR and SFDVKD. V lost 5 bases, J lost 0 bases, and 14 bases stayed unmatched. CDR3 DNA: TGTGCCACCAGTGGACCGGGACAGGAACCTCTGACCTCTGGAAACACCATATATTTT. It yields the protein CATSGPGQEPLTSGNTIYF.

The CDR3 is CASSVQWVETQYF. The CDR3 DNA follows: TGTGCCAGCAGTGTACAGTGGGTAGAGACCCAGTACTTC. The V call is TRBV6-1, the J call TRBJ2-5; D gene uncertain. The germline V and J ends were trimmed by 4 bases and 4 bases, with 10 bases remaining between them. Per the germline V gene, CDR1 is MNHNS and CDR2 is SASEGT. The CDR3 is 13 amino acids.

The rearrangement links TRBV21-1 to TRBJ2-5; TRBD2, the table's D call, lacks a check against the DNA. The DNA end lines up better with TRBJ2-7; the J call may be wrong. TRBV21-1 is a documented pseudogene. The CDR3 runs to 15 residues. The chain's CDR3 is CASSKNRTRGHEQYF. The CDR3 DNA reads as TGTGCCAGCAGCAAAAATAGGACTAGGGGACACGAGCAGTACTTC.

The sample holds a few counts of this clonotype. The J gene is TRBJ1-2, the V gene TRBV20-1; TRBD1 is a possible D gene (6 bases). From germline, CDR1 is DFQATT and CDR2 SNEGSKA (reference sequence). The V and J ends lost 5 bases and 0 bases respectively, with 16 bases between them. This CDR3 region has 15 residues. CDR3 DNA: TGCAGTGCTGAGGGGGGGATCAAAGCTAACTATGGCTACACCTTC. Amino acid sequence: CSAEGGIKANYGYTF.

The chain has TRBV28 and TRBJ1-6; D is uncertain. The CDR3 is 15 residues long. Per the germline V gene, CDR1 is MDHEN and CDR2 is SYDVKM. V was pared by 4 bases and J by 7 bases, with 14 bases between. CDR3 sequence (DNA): TGTGCCAGCAGTTATTGGAGTCAGGCGAATTCACCCCTCCACTTT. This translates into CASSYWSQANSPLHF.

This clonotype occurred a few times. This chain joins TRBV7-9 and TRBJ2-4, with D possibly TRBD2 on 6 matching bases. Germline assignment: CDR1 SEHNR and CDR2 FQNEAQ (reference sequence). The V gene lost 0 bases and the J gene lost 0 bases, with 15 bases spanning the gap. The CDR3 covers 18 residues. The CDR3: CASSLASGLDLAKNIQYF. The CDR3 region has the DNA TGTGCCAGCAGCTTAGCATCGGGACTCGATCTAGCCAAAAACATTCAGTACTTC.

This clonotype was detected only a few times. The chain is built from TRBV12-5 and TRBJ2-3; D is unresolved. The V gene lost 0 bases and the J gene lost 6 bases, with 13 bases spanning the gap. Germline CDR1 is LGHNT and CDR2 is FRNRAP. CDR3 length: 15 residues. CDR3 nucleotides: TGTGCTAGTGGTTTGGTACCGGGTACCCCGGATACGCAGTATTTT. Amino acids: CASGLVPGTPDTQYF.

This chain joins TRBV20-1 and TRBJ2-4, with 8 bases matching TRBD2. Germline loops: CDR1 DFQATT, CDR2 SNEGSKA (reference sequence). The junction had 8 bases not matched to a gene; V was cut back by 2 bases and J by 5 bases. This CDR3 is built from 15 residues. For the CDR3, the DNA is TGCAGTGCTAGACCCGGGGGGGCCGGGGAAAACATTCAGTACTTC. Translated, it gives CSARPGGAGENIQYF.

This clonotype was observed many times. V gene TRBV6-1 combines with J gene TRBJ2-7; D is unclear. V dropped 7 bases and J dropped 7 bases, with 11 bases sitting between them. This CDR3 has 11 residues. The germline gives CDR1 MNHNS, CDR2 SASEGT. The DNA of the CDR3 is TGTGCCAGCACAGAATACAATGAGCAGTACTTC. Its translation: CASTEYNEQYF.

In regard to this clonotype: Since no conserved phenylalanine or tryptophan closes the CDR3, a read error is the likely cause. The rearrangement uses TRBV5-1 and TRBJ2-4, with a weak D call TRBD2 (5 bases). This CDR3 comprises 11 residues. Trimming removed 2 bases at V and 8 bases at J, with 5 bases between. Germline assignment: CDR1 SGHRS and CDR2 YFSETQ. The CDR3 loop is CASSFGDIQYV. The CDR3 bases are TGCGCCAGCAGCTTCGGGGACATTCAGTACGTC.

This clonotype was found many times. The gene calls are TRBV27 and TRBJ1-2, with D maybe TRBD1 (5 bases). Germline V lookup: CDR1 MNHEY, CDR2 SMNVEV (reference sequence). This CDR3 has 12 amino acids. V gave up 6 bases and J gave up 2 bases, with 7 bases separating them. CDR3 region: CASSPGNYGYTF. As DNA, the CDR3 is TGTGCCAGCAGCCCAGGGAACTATGGCTACACCTTC.

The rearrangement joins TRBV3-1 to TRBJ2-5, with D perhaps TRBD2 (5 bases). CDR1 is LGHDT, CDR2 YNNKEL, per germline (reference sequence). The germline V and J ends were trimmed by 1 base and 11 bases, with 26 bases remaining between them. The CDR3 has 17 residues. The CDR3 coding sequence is TGTGCCAGCAGCCAAGTTCGGACTTTCTACTCCTACAATGAGCAGTACTTC. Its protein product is CASSQVRTFYSYNEQYF.

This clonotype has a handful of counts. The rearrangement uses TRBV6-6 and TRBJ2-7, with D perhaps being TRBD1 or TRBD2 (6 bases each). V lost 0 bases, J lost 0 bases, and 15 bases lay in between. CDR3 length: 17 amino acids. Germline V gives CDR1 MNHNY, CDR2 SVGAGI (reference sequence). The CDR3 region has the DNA TGTGCCAGCAGTTACTCGGCCGGGGGCACCTCCTCCTACGAGCAGTACTTC. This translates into CASSYSAGGTSSYEQYF.

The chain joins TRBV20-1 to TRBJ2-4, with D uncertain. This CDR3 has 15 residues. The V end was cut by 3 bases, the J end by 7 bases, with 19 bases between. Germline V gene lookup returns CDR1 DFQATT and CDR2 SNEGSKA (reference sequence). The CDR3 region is CSARSREPLGNIQYF. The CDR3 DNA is TGCAGTGCTAGGTCAAGAGAGCCCCTGGGGAACATTCAGTACTTC.

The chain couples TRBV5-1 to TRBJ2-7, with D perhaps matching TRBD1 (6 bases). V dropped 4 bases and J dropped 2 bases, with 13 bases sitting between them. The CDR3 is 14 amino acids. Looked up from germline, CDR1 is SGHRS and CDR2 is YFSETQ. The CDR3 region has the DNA TGCGCCAGCAGCCCGTCAGGGGATCCCTACGAGCAGTACTTC. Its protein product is CASSPSGDPYEQYF.